The entry that follows covers one TCR beta chain sequence. V trimming: 2 bases; J trimming: 1 base; junction bases outside the gene matches: 6. Per the germline V gene, CDR1 is KGHSH and CDR2 is LQKENI. The CDR3 is made up of 16 amino acids. Method: immunoSEQ multiplex PCR; TCRdb's copy keeps in-frame clones and lacks some. The sample contains just under 60,000 clones, around 87% of which appear only once. These data come from a study of blood T cell repertoires in COVID-19. For the study at large: COVID-19 samples collected from the United States, Italy and Spain covered acute and convalescent phases. In each case, the material was cDNA or gDNA derived from T cells, B-cell-depleted T cells, or PBMCs.

The receptor's source is a human donor with active COVID-19. The donor label of this sample is uncertain. Sequenced sample: peripheral blood. The chain employs TRBV18 and TRBJ2-7; 9 nucleotides line up with TRBD2. Here the CDR3 DNA reads TGTGCCAGCTCACCAAGGCTAGCGGGGCCTTCCTACGAGCAGTACTTC. Amino acid sequence: CASSPRLAGPSYEQYF.